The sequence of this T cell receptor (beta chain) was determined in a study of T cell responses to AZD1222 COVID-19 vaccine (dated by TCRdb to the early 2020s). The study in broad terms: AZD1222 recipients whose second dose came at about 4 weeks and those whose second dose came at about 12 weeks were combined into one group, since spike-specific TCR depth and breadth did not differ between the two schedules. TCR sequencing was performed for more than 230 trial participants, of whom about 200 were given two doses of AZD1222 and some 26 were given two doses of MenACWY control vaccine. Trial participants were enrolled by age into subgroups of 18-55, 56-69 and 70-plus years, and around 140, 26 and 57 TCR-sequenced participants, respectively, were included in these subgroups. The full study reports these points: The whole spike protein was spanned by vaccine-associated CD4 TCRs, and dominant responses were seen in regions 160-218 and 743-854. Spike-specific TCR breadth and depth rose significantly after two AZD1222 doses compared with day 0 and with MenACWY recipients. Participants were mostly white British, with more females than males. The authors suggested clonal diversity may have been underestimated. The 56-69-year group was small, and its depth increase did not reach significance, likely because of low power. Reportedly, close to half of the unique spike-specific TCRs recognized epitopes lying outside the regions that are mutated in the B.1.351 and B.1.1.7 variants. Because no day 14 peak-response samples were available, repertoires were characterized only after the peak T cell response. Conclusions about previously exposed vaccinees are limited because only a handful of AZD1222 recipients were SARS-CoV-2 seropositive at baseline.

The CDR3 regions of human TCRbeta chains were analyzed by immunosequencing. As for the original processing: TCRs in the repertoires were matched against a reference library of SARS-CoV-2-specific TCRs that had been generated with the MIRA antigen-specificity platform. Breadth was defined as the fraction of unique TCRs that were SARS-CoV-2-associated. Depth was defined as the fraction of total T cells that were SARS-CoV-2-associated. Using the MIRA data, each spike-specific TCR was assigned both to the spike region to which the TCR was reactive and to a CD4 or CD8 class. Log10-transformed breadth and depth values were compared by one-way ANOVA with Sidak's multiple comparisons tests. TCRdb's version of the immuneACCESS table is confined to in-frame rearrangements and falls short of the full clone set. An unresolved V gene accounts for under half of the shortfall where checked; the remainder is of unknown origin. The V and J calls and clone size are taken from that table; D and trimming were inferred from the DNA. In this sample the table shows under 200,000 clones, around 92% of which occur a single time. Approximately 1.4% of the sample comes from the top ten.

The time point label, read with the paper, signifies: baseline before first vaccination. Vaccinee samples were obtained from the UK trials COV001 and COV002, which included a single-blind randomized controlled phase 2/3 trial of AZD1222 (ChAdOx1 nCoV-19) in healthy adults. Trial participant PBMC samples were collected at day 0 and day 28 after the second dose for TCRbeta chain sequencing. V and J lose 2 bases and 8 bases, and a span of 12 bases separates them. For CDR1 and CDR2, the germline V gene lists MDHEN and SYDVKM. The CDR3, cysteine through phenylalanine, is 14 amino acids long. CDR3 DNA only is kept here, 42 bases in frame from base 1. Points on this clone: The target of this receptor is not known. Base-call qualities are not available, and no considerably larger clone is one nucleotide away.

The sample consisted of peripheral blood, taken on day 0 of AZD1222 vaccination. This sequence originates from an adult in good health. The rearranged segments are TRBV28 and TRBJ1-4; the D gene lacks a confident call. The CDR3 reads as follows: CASSLGVGGEKLFF. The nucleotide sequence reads TGTGCCAGCAGTTTAGGGGTCGGCGGGGAAAAACTGTTTTTT.